This is a list of T cell receptor beta chains from one sample in a study of blood T cell repertoires in COVID-19. Profiling relied on immunoSEQ multiplex PCR, and the TCRdb table lists in-frame clones only, not all of them. The sample has around 300,000 clones, approximately 88% seen once. The sequenced sample consisted of peripheral blood. All receptors derive from a man aged 50-60 years with acute or convalescent COVID-19. Both conserved end residues are part of each CDR3.

v_call: TRBV7-9
cdr3_length: 13
j_call: TRBJ1-6
cdr3_aa: CASSQGTASPLHF

v_call: TRBV12-5
cdr3_length: 14
j_call: TRBJ2-5
cdr3_aa: CASGSAGGRETQYF

v_call: TRBV5-1
cdr3_length: 15
j_call: TRBJ2-7
cdr3_aa: CASSLAAGLVYEQYF

v_call: TRBV5-4
cdr3_length: 12
j_call: TRBJ2-5
cdr3_aa: CASSPREETQYF

v_call: TRBV5-8
cdr3_length: 15
j_call: TRBJ2-1
cdr3_aa: CASSLVRAVYNEQFF

v_call: TRBV5-6
cdr3_length: 13
j_call: TRBJ2-5
cdr3_aa: CASSLVAEETQYF

v_call: TRBV5-6
cdr3_length: 13
j_call: TRBJ2-5
cdr3_aa: CASSLGRRETQYF

v_call: TRBV3-1/TRBV3-2
cdr3_length: 15
j_call: TRBJ1-2
cdr3_aa: CASSPLDRANYGYTF

v_call: TRBV9
cdr3_length: 16
j_call: TRBJ2-3
cdr3_aa: CASSVVKRGGPDTQYF

v_call: TRBV5-8
cdr3_length: 13
j_call: TRBJ2-7
cdr3_aa: CASSFRGRYEQYF

v_call: TRBV30
cdr3_length: 13
j_call: TRBJ1-1
cdr3_aa: CAWRGGRDTEAFF

v_call: TRBV29-1
cdr3_length: 13
j_call: TRBJ1-6
cdr3_aa: CSVGDSSNSPLHF

v_call: TRBV13
cdr3_length: 16
j_call: TRBJ2-3
cdr3_aa: CASSLVRGGATDTQYF

v_call: TRBV2
cdr3_length: 13
j_call: TRBJ2-2
cdr3_aa: CASSVREPGELFF

v_call: TRBV6-5
cdr3_length: 15
j_call: TRBJ1-1
cdr3_aa: CASTRTGGAGTEAFF

v_call: TRBV2
cdr3_length: 18
j_call: TRBJ2-5
cdr3_aa: CASSDPMTSGGSRETQYF

v_call: TRBV7-2
cdr3_length: 11
j_call: TRBJ2-5
cdr3_aa: CASSLTGTRYF

v_call: TRBV5-1
cdr3_length: 16
j_call: TRBJ2-3
cdr3_aa: CASSSRVAGITDTQYF

v_call: TRBV6-4
cdr3_length: 18
j_call: TRBJ1-1
cdr3_aa: CASSDPSDRGLGNTEAFF

v_call: TRBV6-4
cdr3_length: 14
j_call: TRBJ2-7
cdr3_aa: CASSGGFTPYEQYF

v_call: TRBV11-1
cdr3_length: 15
j_call: TRBJ2-5
cdr3_aa: CASSSGQPNQETQYF

v_call: TRBV30
cdr3_length: 14
j_call: TRBJ1-3
cdr3_aa: CAWSKPVSGNTIYF

v_call: TRBV10-1
cdr3_length: 15
j_call: TRBJ1-1
cdr3_aa: CASSPQGQVNTEAFF

v_call: TRBV9
cdr3_length: 15
j_call: TRBJ2-7
cdr3_aa: CASSVDMGSSYEQYF